The clone carrying this T cell receptor beta chain has just a few counts. The entry originates in a study of blood T cell repertoires in COVID-19. Original processing notes: Estimation of nucleated cell counts was performed using reference gene primer amplification. The assay was immunoSEQ multiplex PCR, and TCRdb's table has in-frame clones only and misses some. That table supplies the V and J calls and clone size; D and trimming were determined from the DNA. Of more than 200,000 clones listed, 88% are singletons. The source of this sequence is a man aged 40-55 years with acute or convalescent COVID-19. The sample taken for sequencing was peripheral blood.

The CDR3 DNA follows: TGTGCCAGCAGCCCGGGCGCAGGGGTTAAATGGGGCTACACCTTC. Its protein is CASSPGAGVKWGYTF. This sequence joins TRBV7-9 and TRBJ1-2; D is perhaps TRBD1 (6 bases). This CDR3 spans 15 amino acids. The germline V gene encodes CDR1 SEHNR and CDR2 FQNEAQ (reference sequence). Trimming took off 5 bases at V and 8 bases at J, with 21 bases between the two ends.